This TCR beta chain was sequenced in a study of cytomegalovirus exposure and HLA in healthy donors. Of note for this clone: Its antigen is not identified.

Nominally healthy donors were sampled, though unrecorded immune exposures were likely. Whole-study results and caveats: Later analysis found that TCR beta chains associated with HLA were more clonally expanded than other, equally common chains. Some V segments, including TRBV6-2 and TRBV6-3, were excluded as indistinguishable.

With 60 Vbeta and 13 Jbeta primers, the PCR was carried out. TCRdb's table, derived via immunoSEQ multiplex PCR, lists solely in-frame clones and lacks some. Of approximately 190,000 clones listed, 82% were seen once; the top ten hold around 1.7%. Germline CDR1 reads SGHDT; CDR2 reads YYEEEE. The length of the CDR3 is 16 residues. V lost 1 base and J lost 6; bases outside the gene matches: 9. The sequence was collected from a young woman in good health and CMV-seronegative. The chain couples TRBV5-6 to TRBJ2-3; 9 bases line up with TRBD2. The sequencing sample was made of PBMCs. CDR3 sequence: CASSLFASGIGDTQYF. In DNA, the CDR3 is TGTGCCAGCAGCTTGTTCGCTAGCGGGATTGGGGATACGCAGTATTTT.